This is a list of T cell receptor beta chains from one sample in a study of T-cell memory formation after mild COVID-19. TCRdb independently ran MiXCR on the 5' RACE reads; one entry per CDR3 protein. The sample lists a few hundred thousand distinct CDR3 sequences, roughly a sixth seen once, with roughly a fifth in the top ten. The sequencing input was PBMCs or a T cell subset sorted from them (not recorded which). These receptor sequences come from a man younger than 35 who had mild COVID-19 (a few samples of this study predate the infection). Cell type and time point are not known. The conserved cysteine and the conserved F or W are not part of the CDR3 here. The D gene is left open where the match is weak. The size entry is marked missing in some rows and otherwise reads once, few, many or a size class.

cdr3_aa | v_call | d_call | clone_size
ASSPGTGGGETQY | TRBV5-1 | TRBD1 | few
ASSSISSEQY | TRBV7-2 | - | -
ASRKQGYSGNTIY | TRBV7-9 | - | few
ASSLTPGYTDTQY | TRBV7-3 | - | few
ASSPNRGNTEAF | TRBV4-2 | TRBD1 | -
ASSASYGYT | TRBV6-1 | - | -
ASSSLGRRSFMNTEAF | TRBV7-9 | - | -
ATSDFPTPGELF | TRBV24-1 | - | -
ASGPGLSYNEQF | TRBV28 | - | few
ASSLYGTDTQY | TRBV7-3 | - | medium-sized
ASGGEYTDTQY | TRBV2 | TRBD2 | few
ASSRSTGELF | TRBV12-3/TRBV12-4 | - | many
ASSYSESGNTGELF | TRBV6-5 | - | few
ASSGRLAGSGTQY | TRBV6-5 | TRBD2 | -
ASSPPRNTGELF | TRBV12-3/TRBV12-4 | - | -
ASSESPRGDHQPQH | TRBV10-2 | TRBD1 | -